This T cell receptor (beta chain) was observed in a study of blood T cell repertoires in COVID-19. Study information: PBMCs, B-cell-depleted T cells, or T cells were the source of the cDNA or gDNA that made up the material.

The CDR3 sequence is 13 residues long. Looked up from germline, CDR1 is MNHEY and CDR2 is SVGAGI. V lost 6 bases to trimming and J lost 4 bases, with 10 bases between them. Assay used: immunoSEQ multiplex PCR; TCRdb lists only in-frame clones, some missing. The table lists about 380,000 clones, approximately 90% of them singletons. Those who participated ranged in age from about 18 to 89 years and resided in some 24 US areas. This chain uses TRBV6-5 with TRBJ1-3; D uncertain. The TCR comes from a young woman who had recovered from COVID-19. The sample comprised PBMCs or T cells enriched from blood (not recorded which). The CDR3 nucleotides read TGTGCCAGCAGCCTCGGGGAGGGAAACACCATATATTTT. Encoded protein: CASSLGEGNTIYF.